The clone carrying this T cell receptor beta chain showed up just a few times. These data belong to a study of blood T cell repertoires in COVID-19. Whole-study context: PBMCs, B-cell-depleted T cells, or T cells were the source of the cDNA or gDNA that made up the material.

From germline, CDR1 is SGHTA and CDR2 FQGNSA. V lost 0 bases and J lost 4, with 12 bases in between. The CDR3 totals 15 residues. Sequencing used immunoSEQ multiplex PCR; TCRdb keeps in-frame clones, though not all of them. The sample yields 140,000 or so clones, about 86% seen once. This chain connects TRBV7-2 to TRBJ1-1; no clear D. The receptor was isolated from a woman aged 45-59 years with active or convalescent COVID-19. Sequencing was performed on peripheral blood. The CDR3 DNA reads TGTGCCAGCAGCTTAGCCGGGAGTACGAGCACTGAAGCTTTCTTT. Its protein product is CASSLAGSTSTEAFF.